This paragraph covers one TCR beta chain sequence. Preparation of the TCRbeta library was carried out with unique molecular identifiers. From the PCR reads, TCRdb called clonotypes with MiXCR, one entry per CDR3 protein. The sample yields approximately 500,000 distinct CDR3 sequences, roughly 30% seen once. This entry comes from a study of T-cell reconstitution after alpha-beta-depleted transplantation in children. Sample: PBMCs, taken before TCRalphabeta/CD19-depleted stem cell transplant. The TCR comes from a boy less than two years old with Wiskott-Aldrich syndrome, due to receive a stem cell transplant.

In nucleotides, the CDR3 is TGTGCCAGCCGACCCCAGGGAAACACTGAAGCTTTCTTT. Residues: CASRPQGNTEAFF. The genes are TRBV25-1 and TRBJ1-1, with D possibly being TRBD1 (5 bases). There are 13 residues in the CDR3. Germline assignment: CDR1 MGHDK and CDR2 SYGVNS. Trimming left V 8 bases short and J 2 bases short, with 12 bases between.